Listed here are 5 T cell receptor beta chains from one sample, sequenced in a study of regulatory T cells in long-lasting Graves disease. This sample's time point: newly diagnosed GD, antithyroid drugs for less than 3 months. From RNA extracted from PBMCs, the TCR library was made. Building the TCR beta libraries relied on iRepertoire HTBI primers, and CDR3 regions underwent Arm-PCR. Using its own MiXCR run on the multiplex PCR reads, TCRdb lists one record per CDR3 protein. The sample includes 400,000 to 550,000 distinct CDR3 sequences, about 16% seen only once; the top ten take around 10%. In addition, the sample was reused for a study of T cells in Graves' hyperthyroidism and ophthalmopathy.

The specimen was peripheral blood mononuclear cells (PBMCs), collected at new diagnosis, from a patient treated with antithyroid drugs. The source of these receptors is a woman aged 25 to 39 with Graves disease.

The chain links TRBV28 to TRBJ2-5; 11 bases agree with TRBD2. The CDR3 covers 15 residues. Germline CDR1 and CDR2: MDHEN and SYDVKM. The V segment lost 5 bases and the J segment 7 bases; nucleotides outside the gene matches: 9. The DNA for the CDR3 is TGTGCCAGCAGTCCCCATAGCGGGAGGGTCGGGACCCAGTACTTC. The encoded protein is CASSPHSGRVGTQYF. The whole variable domain, remainder taken from reference TRBV28 and TRBJ2-5, is DVKVTQSSRYLVKRTGEKVFLECVQDMDHENMFWYRQDPGLGLRLIYFSYDVKMKEKGDIPEGYSVSREKKERFSLILESASTNQTSMYLCASSPHSGRVGTQYFGPGTRLLVL.

With respect to this clonotype: The germline gene is not matched at one end of the junction; a read error may be the cause. This chain joins TRBV20-1 and TRBJ2-7; no firm D call. The germline gives CDR1 DFQATT, CDR2 SNEGSKA (reference sequence). This CDR3 contains 12 residues. Here the CDR3 reads CSARVDGYERYF. Here the CDR3 DNA reads TGCAGTGCTAGAGTTGACGGGTACGAGCGGTACTTC.

Comment on this clonotype: Only one base separates this from a far larger clonotype, so it likely reflects a read error. The chain employs TRBV28 and TRBJ2-1, with TRBD2 matching over 10 bases. Per germline, CDR1 MDHEN and CDR2 SYDVKM. The length of the CDR3 is 14 residues. Losses at the gene ends were 6 bases for V and 10 bases for J; bases not matched to a gene: 9. This CDR3 is CASRTSGIDDEQFF. The CDR3 nucleotides read TGTGCCAGCAGAACTAGCGGGATTGATGACGAGCAGTTCTTC.

This rearrangement joins TRBV20-1 to TRBJ1-4, with D tentatively TRBD1 (6 bases). Per the germline V gene, CDR1 is DFQATT and CDR2 is SNEGSKA (reference sequence). V lost 4 bases and J 8 bases, leaving 8 bases between the germline ends. The CDR3 is 11 residues long. CDR3 sequence reads: CSATGDEKLFF. The CDR3 nucleotides read TGCAGTGCTACAGGGGACGAAAAACTGTTTTTT.

In its sample, this clonotype was seen many times. V usage is TRBV12-3 or TRBV12-4 and J usage is TRBJ1-4; D call uncertain. The CDR3 totals 11 residues. V gave up 6 bases and J gave up 8 bases, with 7 bases separating them. The CDR3 DNA is TGTGCCAGCAGCAAAGGCGAAAAACTGTTTTTT. Translation: CASSKGEKLFF.